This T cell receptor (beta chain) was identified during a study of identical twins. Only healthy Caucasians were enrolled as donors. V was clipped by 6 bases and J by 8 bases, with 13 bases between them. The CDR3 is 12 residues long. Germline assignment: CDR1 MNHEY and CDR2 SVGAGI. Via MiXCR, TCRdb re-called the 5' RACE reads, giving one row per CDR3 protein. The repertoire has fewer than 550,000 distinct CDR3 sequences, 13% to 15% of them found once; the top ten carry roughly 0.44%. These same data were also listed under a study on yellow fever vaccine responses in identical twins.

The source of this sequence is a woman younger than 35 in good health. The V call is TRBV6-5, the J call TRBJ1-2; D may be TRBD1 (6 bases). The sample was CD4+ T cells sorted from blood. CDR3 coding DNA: TGTGCCAGCAGATTGCAGGGGACGGGCTACACCTTC. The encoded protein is CASRLQGTGYTF.